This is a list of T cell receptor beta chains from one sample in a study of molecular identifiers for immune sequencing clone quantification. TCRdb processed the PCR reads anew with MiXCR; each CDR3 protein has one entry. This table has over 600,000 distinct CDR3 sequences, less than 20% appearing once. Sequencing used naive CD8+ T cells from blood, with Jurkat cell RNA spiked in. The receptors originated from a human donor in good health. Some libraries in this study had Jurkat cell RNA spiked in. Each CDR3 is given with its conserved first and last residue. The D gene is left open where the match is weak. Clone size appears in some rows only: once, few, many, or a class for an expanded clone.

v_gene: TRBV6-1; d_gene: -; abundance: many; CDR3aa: CASRNGGWSFF
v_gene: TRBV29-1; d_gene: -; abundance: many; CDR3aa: CSVEDHRFGYEQYF
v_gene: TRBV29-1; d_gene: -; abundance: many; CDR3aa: CSVVGLEETQYF
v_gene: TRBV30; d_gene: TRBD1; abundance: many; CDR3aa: CACQQGSYNEQFF
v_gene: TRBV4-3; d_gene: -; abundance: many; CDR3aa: CASSLGHNTEAFF
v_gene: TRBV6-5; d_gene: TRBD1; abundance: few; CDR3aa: CASSYSWDSVTF
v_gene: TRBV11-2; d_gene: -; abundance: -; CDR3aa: CASSPGPTEAFF
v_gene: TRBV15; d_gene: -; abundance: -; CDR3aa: CATSRDTDYPTGELFF
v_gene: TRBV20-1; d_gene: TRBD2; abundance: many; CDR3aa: CSATTRGLAGNYEQYF
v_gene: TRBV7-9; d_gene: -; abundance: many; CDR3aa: CASSPRGTPYEQYF
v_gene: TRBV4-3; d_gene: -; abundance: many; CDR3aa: CASSLTGGREAFF
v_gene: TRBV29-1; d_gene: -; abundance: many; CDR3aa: CSVDPPGAYYGYTF
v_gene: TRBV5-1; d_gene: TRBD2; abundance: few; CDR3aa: CASSLAERGPKETQYF
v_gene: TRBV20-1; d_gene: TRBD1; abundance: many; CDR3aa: CSAEPRDRPLREQYF
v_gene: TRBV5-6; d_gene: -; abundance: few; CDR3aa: CASSFFTRTGELFF
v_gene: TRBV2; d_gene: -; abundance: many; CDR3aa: CASSERQNTDTQYF
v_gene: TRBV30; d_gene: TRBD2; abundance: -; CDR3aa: CAWSVSSGPFNEQFF
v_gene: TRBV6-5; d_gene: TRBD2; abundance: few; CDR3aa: CASSYRTSGGPTDTQYF
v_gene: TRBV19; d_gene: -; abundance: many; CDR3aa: CASSIDGTAYNEQFF
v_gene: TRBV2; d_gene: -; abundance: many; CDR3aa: CASSGNSGSPWEQYF